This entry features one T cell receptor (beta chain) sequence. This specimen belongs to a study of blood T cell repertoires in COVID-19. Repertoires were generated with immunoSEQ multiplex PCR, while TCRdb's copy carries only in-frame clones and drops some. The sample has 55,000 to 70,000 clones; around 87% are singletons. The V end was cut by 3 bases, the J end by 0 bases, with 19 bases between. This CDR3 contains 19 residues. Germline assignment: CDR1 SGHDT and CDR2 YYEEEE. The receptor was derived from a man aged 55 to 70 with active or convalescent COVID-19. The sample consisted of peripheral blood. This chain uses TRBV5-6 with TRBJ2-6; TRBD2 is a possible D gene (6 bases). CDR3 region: CASSYYGGLGSSGANVLTF. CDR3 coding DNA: TGTGCCAGCAGCTACTATGGGGGACTGGGAAGCTCTGGGGCCAACGTCCTGACTTTC.